This TCR beta chain was captured in a study of breast tumors, draining lymph nodes, adjacent tissues. Study outcomes and limitations: Compared with basal-like, luminal-like tumors shared significantly more repertoire with nontumor tissue. Data only fit, rather than demonstrated, lymph node origin of most tumor T cells. Data fit most tumor T cells coming from lymph node, expanding in tumor.

Breast cancer patients provided tissue from their axillary draining lymph nodes. This clonotype was observed at least ten times. The antigen remains undetermined. Germline V gene lookup returns CDR1 MNHEY and CDR2 SVGEGT. CDR3 length equals 11 residues. Trimming pared 8 bases from V and 8 bases from J, leaving 10 bases between. TCRdb reprocessed the multiplex PCR reads with MiXCR, giving one entry per CDR3 protein. Of some 85,000 distinct CDR3 sequences listed, approximately 30% are singletons. The receptor was isolated from a female donor with breast cancer. Some clones in this sample may be carry-over from other donors' samples. The chain combines TRBV6-2 or TRBV6-3 with TRBJ2-1, with D perhaps TRBD2 (6 bases). Sequenced material: axillary lymph node tissue. This CDR3 reads CASAGFYEQFF. CDR3 nucleotide sequence: TGTGCCAGCGCGGGATTCTATGAGCAGTTCTTC.